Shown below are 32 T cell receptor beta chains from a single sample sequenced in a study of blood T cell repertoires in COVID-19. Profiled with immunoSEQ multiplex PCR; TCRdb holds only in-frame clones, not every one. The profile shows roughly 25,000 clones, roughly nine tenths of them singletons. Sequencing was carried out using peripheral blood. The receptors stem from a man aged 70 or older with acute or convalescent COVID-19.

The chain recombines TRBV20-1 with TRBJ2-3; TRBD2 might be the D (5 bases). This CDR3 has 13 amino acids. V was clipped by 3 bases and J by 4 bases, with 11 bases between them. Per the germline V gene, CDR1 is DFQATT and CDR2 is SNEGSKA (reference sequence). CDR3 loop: CSASMLAADTQYF. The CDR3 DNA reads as TGCAGTGCTAGTATGCTAGCCGCAGATACGCAGTATTTT.

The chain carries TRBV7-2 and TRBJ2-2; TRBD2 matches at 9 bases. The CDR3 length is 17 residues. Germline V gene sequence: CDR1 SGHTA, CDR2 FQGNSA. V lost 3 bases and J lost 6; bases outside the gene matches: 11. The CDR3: CASSFILPSGAPGELFF. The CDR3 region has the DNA TGTGCCAGCAGCTTCATCTTACCTAGCGGGGCGCCCGGGGAGCTGTTTTTT.

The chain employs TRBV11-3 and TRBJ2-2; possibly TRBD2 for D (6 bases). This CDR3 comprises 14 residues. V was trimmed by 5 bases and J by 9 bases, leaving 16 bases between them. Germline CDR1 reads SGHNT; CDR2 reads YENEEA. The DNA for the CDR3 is TGTGCCAGCAGCCGCGCGGGGCGGGATCGGGAGCTGTTTTTT. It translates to CASSRAGRDRELFF.

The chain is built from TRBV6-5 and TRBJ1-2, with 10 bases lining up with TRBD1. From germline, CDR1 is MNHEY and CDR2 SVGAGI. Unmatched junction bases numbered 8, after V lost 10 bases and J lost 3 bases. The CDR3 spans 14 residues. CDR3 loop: CATKGQGTYYGYTF. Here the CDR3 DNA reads TGTGCCACCAAGGGACAGGGGACCTACTATGGCTACACCTTC.

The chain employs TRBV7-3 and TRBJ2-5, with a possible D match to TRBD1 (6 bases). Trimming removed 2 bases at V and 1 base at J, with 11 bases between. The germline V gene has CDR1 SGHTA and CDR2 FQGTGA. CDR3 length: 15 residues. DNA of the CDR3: TGTGCCAGCAGCTTAGTTGGGGGCCTCCAAGAGACCCAGTACTTC. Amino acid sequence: CASSLVGGLQETQYF.

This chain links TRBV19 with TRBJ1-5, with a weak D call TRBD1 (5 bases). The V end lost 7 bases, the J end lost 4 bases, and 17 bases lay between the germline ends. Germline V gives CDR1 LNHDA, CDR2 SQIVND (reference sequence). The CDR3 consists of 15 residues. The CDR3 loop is CASTAGGGSNQPQHF. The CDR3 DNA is TGTGCCAGTACCGCGGGGGGGGGTTCGAATCAGCCCCAGCATTTT.

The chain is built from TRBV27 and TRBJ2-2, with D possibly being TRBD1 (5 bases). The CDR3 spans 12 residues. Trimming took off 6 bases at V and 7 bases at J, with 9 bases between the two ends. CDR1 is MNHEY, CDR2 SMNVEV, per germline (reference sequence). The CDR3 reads CASSSGHGELFF. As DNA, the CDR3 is TGTGCCAGCAGCTCAGGGCACGGGGAGCTGTTTTTT.

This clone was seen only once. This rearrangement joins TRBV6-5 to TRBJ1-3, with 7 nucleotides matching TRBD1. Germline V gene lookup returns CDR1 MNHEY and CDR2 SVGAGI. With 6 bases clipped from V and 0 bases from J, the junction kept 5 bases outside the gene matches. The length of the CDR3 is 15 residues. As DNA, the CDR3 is TGTGCCAGCAGGGTCAGGGGGAGCTCTGGAAACACCATATATTTT. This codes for CASRVRGSSGNTIYF.

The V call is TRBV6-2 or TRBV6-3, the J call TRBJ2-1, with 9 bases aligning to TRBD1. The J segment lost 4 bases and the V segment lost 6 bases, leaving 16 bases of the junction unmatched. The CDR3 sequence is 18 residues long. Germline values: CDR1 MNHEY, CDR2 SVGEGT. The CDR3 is CASSPFAYRDREYNEQFF. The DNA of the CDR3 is TGTGCCAGCAGCCCTTTCGCATACCGGGACAGGGAATACAATGAGCAGTTCTTC.

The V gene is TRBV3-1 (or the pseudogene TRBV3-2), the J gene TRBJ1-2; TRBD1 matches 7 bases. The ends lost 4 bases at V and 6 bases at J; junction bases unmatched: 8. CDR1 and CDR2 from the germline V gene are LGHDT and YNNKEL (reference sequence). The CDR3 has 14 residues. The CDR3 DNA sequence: TGTGCCAGCAGCCTTCAATGGGGGACAGATGGCTACACCTTC. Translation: CASSLQWGTDGYTF.

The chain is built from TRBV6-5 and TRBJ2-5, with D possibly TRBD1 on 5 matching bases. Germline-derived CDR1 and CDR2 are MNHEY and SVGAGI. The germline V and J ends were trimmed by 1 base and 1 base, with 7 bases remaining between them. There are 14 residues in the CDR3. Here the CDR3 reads CASSYLDSQETQYF. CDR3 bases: TGTGCCAGCAGTTACTTAGACAGCCAAGAGACCCAGTACTTC.

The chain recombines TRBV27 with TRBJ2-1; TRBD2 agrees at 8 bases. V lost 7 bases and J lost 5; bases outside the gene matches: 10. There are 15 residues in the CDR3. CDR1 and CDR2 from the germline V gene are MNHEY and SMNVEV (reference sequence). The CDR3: CASKRGGGLNNEQFF. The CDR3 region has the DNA TGTGCCAGCAAAAGGGGCGGGGGGCTGAACAATGAGCAGTTCTTC.

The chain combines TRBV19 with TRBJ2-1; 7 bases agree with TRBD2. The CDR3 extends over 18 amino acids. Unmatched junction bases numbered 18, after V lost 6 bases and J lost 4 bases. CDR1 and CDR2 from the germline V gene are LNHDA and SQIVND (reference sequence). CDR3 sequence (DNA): TGTGCCAGTAGGGGATTCGAGCGGGGCCGACAAAAATACAATGAGCAGTTCTTC. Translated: CASRGFERGRQKYNEQFF.

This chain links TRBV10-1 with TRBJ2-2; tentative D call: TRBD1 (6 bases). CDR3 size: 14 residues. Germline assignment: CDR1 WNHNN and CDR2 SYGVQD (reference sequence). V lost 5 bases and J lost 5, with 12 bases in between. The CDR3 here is CASSPDSRTGELFF. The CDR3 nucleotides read TGCGCCAGCAGTCCGGACAGCAGGACCGGGGAGCTGTTTTTT.

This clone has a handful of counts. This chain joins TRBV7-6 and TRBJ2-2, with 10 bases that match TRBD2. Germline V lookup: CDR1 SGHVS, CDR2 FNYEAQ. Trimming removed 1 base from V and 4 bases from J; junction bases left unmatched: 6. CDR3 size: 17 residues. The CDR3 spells CASSLGAGGPGTGELFF. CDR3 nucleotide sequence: TGTGCCAGCAGCTTAGGAGCGGGAGGGCCCGGCACCGGGGAGCTGTTTTTT.

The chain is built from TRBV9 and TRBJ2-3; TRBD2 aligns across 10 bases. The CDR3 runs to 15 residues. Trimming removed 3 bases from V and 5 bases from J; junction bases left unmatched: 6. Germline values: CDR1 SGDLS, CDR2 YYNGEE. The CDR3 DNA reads TGTGCCAGCAGCGGAACTAGCGGGGCTGGAGATACGCAGTATTTT. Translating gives CASSGTSGAGDTQYF.

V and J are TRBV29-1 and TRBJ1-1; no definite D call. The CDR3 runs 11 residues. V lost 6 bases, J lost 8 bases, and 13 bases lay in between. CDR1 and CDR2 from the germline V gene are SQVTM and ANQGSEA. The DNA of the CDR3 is TGCAGCGTGTATACCAACTCGGAAGCTTTCTTT. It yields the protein CSVYTNSEAFF.

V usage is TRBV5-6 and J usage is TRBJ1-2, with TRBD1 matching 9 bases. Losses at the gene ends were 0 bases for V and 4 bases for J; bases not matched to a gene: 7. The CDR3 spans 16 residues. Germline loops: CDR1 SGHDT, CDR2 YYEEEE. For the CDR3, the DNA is TGTGCCAGCAGCTTGGGGGACAGGGCAAGCCTCTATGGCTACACCTTC. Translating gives CASSLGDRASLYGYTF.

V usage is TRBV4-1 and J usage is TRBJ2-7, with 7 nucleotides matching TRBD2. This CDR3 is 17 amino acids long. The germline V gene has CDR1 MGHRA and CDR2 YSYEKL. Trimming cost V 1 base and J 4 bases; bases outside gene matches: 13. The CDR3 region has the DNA TGCGCCAGCAGCCAAGGGATCGGCCTACTAGCGCGTTACGAGCAGTACTTC. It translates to CASSQGIGLLARYEQYF.

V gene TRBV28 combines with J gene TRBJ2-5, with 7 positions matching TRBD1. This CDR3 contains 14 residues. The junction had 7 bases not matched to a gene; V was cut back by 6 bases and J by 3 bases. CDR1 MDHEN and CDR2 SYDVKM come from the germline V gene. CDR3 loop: CASRQTGSKETQYF. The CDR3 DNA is TGTGCCAGCAGACAGACAGGGAGCAAAGAGACCCAGTACTTC.

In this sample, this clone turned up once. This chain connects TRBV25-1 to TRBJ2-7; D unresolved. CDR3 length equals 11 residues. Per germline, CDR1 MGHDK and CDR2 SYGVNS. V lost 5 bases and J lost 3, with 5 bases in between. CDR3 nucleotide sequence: TGTGCCAGCAGTAACAGCTACGAGCAGTACTTC. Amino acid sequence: CASSNSYEQYF.

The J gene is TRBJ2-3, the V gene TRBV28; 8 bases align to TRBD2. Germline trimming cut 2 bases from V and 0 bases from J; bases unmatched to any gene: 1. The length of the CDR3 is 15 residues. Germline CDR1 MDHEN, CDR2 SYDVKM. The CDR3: CASSLAGGSTDTQYF. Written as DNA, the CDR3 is TGTGCCAGCAGTTTAGCGGGAGGTAGCACAGATACGCAGTATTTT.

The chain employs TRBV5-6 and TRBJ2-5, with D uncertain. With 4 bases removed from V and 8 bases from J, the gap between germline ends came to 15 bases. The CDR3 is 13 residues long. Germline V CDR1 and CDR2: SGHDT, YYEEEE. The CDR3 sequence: CASSPSLVLTQYF. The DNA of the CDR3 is TGTGCCAGCAGCCCGAGTCTTGTTCTCACCCAGTACTTC.

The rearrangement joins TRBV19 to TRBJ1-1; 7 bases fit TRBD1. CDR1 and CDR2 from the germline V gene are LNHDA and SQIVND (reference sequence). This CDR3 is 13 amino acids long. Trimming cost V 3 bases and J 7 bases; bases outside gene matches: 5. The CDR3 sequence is CASSILDRYEAFF. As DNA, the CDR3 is TGTGCCAGTAGTATCCTGGACAGGTATGAAGCTTTCTTT. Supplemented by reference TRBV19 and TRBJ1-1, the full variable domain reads DGGITQSPKYLFRKEGQNVTLSCEQNLNHDAMYWYRQDPGQGLRLIYYSQIVNDFQKGDIAEGYSVSREKKESFPLTVTSAQKNPTAFYLCASSILDRYEAFFGQGTRLTVV.

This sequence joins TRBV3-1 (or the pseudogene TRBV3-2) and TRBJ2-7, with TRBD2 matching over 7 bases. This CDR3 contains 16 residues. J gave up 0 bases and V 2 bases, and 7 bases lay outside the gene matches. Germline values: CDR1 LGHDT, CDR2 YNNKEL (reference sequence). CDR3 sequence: CASSQFAGEASYEQYF. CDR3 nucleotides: TGTGCCAGCAGCCAATTCGCGGGAGAAGCCTCCTACGAGCAGTACTTC.

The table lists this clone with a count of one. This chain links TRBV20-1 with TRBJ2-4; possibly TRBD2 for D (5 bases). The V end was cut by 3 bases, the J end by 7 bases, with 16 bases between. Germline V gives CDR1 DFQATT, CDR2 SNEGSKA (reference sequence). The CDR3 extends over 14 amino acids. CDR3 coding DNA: TGCAGTGCTAGTCCCCCTAGCTCACGGAACATTCAGTACTTC. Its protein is CSASPPSSRNIQYF.

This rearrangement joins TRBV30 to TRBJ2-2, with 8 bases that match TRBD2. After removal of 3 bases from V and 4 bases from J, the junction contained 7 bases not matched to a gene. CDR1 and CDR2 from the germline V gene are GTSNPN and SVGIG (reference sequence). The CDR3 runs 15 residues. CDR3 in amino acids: CAWRVSGGPTGELFF. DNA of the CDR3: TGTGCCTGGAGAGTTTCGGGGGGGCCCACCGGGGAGCTGTTTTTT.

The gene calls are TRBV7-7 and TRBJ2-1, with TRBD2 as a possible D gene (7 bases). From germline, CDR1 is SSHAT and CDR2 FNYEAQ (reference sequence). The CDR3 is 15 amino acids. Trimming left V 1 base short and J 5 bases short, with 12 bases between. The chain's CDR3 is CASSLDGGPDNEQFF. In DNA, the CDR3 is TGTGCCAGCAGCTTAGACGGGGGGCCAGACAATGAGCAGTTCTTC. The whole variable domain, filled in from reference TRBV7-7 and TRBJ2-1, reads GAGVSQSPRYKVTKRGQDVTLRCDPISSHATLYWYQQALGQGPEFLTYFNYEAQPDKSGLPSDRFSAERPEGSISTLTIQRTEQRDSAMYRCASSLDGGPDNEQFFGPGTRLTVL.

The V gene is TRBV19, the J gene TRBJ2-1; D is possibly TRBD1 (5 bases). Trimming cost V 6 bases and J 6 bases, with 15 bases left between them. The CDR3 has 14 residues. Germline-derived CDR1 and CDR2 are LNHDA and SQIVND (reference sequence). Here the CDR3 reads CASRSREGGNEQFF. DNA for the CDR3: TGTGCCAGTAGAAGCAGGGAAGGTGGCAATGAGCAGTTCTTC.

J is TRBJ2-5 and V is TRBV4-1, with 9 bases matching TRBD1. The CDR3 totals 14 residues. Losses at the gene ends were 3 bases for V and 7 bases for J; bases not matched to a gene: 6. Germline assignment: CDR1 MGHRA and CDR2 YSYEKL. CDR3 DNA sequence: TGCGCCAGCAGCCAGAGGGACAGGGATGGGACCCAGTACTTC. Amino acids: CASSQRDRDGTQYF.

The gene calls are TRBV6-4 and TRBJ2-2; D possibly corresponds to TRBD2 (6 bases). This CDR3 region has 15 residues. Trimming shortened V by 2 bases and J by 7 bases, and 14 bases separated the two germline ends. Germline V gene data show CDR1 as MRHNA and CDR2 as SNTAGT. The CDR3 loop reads CASSDETSSGGELFF. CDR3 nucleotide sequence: TGTGCCAGCAGTGACGAGACTAGTAGTGGCGGGGAGCTGTTTTTT.

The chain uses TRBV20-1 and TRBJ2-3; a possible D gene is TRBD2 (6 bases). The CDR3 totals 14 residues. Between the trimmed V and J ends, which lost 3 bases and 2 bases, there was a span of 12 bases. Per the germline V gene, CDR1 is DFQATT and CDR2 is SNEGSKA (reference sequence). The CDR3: CSASLAGNTDTQYF. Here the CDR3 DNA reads TGCAGTGCTAGTCTTGCGGGAAACACAGATACGCAGTATTTT.